The sequence of this T cell receptor beta chain was determined in a study of regulatory T cells in long-lasting Graves disease. Notes on the study in general: A greater number of public clonotypes (roughly 2,700) was shared by persistent patients than by new patients (about 880). Relative to newly diagnosed Graves' patients, persistent ones had lower TCR diversity.

Time point of the sample: newly diagnosed GD, antithyroid drugs for less than 3 months. PBMCs provided the RNA from which the TCR library was made. This clonotype turned up a few times. Its antigen is currently unknown. To make TCR beta libraries, researchers used iRepertoire HTBI primers and Arm-PCR of CDR3 regions. TCRdb ran MiXCR on the multiplex PCR reads and lists one entry per CDR3 protein. The sample lists under 450,000 distinct CDR3 sequences, about 10% occurring once. The V gene end was trimmed by 6 bases and the J gene end by 1 base; junction bases not matched to a gene: 5. CDR3 size: 14 residues. The germline V gene has CDR1 MNHEY and CDR2 SMNVEV (reference sequence). These data were also reused for a study on T cells in Graves' hyperthyroidism and ophthalmopathy. That paper adds: Exclusion of patients followed from uncontrolled infection, other autoimmune disease, pregnancy or lactation. Peripheral blood also featured most of the thyroid clonotypes expanded above 0.001.

The TCR was taken from a woman aged 18-29 years with Graves disease. The source material was peripheral blood mononuclear cells (PBMCs), sampled at new diagnosis, from a patient treated with antithyroid drugs. The chain employs TRBV27 and TRBJ1-1; 7 bases agree with TRBD1. In DNA, the CDR3 is TGTGCCAGCAGCAAAGGGACAGAGAACACTGAAGCTTTCTTT. The encoded protein is CASSKGTENTEAFF.